These 8 T cell receptor beta chains originate from one sample sequenced in a study of blood T cell repertoires in COVID-19. Using immunoSEQ multiplex PCR, the repertoire was profiled, and TCRdb retains in-frame clones only, with some absent. There are some 89,000 clones in the sample; roughly 80% occur only once, and about 11% lies in the top ten. Sequencing was performed on peripheral blood. These receptors came from a man in his sixties or seventies with acute or convalescent COVID-19.

The chain uses TRBV18 and TRBJ2-5, with 9 bases identical to TRBD2. After removal of 2 bases from V and 5 bases from J, the junction contained 3 bases not matched to a gene. Germline V gene data show CDR1 as KGHSH and CDR2 as LQKENI. The CDR3 is 14 amino acids. CDR3 protein: CASSPGGGAETQYF. In DNA, the CDR3 is TGTGCCAGCTCACCAGGCGGGGGGGCGGAGACCCAGTACTTC.

This chain connects TRBV11-2 to TRBJ2-1; 12 nucleotides match TRBD2. Germline CDR1 SGHAT, CDR2 FQNNGV. The length of the CDR3 is 15 residues. The junction had 5 bases not matched to a gene; V was cut back by 4 bases and J by 7 bases. The CDR3 spells CASSSLAGGRNEQFF. CDR3 coding DNA: TGTGCCAGCAGCTCCCTAGCGGGGGGGAGGAATGAGCAGTTCTTC.

The chain employs TRBV13 and TRBJ2-3; tentative D call: TRBD2 (6 bases). The CDR3 is made up of 15 amino acids. Germline V lookup: CDR1 PRHDT, CDR2 FYEKMQ (reference sequence). V was cut by 5 bases and J by 3 bases, with 15 bases left in between. In nucleotides, the CDR3 is TGTGCCAGCAGCAAGGGCCCGGGGGAGACAGATACGCAGTATTTT. Translating it yields CASSKGPGETDTQYF.

The V call is TRBV9, the J call TRBJ1-2, with D perhaps matching TRBD1 (6 bases). Trimming removed 0 bases from V and 8 bases from J, with 11 bases in between. CDR3 length: 13 amino acids. The germline V gene has CDR1 SGDLS and CDR2 YYNGEE. Here the CDR3 reads CASSVGGRRGYTF. As DNA, the CDR3 is TGTGCCAGCAGCGTAGGGGGGCGACGAGGCTACACCTTC.

V and J are TRBV7-9 and TRBJ1-2; 10 positions agree with TRBD1. CDR1 is SEHNR and CDR2 is FQNEAQ in the germline V gene (reference sequence). The V and J ends lost 5 bases and 6 bases, in that order; junction bases with no gene match: 3. This CDR3 spans 13 amino acids. CDR3 nucleotide sequence: TGTGCCAGCAGCCCTGGACAGGGGGATGGCTACACCTTC. Its translation: CASSPGQGDGYTF. Combining the CDR3 with reference TRBV7-9 and TRBJ1-2 gives the whole variable domain DTGVSQNPRHKITKRGQNVTFRCDPISEHNRLYWYRQTLGQGPEFLTYFQNEAQLEKSRLLSDRFSAERPKGSFSTLEIQRTEQGDSAMYLCASSPGQGDGYTFGSGTRLTVV.

This clone was seen more than once but under ten times. The chain has TRBV13 and TRBJ2-4; TRBD2 might be the D (5 bases). Germline CDR1 is PRHDT and CDR2 is FYEKMQ (reference sequence). This CDR3 has 13 amino acids. Trimming removed 1 base from V and 8 bases from J, with 9 bases in between. The CDR3: CASSLAAGDIQYF. The DNA for the CDR3 is TGTGCCAGCAGCTTAGCGGCCGGGGACATTCAGTACTTC. Looking up the rest from reference TRBV13 and TRBJ2-4 gives the full variable domain: AAGVIQSPRHLIKEKRETATLKCYPIPRHDTVYWYQQGPGQDPQFLISFYEKMQSDKGSIPDRFSAQQFSDYHSELNMSSLELGDSALYFCASSLAAGDIQYFGAGTRLSVL.

The J gene is TRBJ1-1, the V gene TRBV7-9; D not resolved. Germline CDR1 and CDR2: SEHNR and FQNEAQ (reference sequence). The length of the CDR3 is 13 residues. The germline V and J ends were trimmed by 5 bases and 0 bases, with 7 bases remaining between them. The CDR3 reads CASSPFMNTEAFF. Written as DNA, the CDR3 is TGTGCCAGCAGCCCCTTTATGAACACTGAAGCTTTCTTT.

This sequence joins TRBV29-1 and TRBJ2-7; possibly TRBD1 for D (5 bases). V was shortened by 5 bases and J by 7 bases, with 15 bases between the two germline ends. This CDR3 has 12 amino acids. The germline gives CDR1 SQVTM, CDR2 ANQGSEA. The CDR3 loop reads CSVSQTEAEQYF. DNA of the CDR3: TGCAGCGTTTCTCAGACAGAGGCGGAGCAGTACTTC.